These 9 T cell receptor beta chains originate from one sample sequenced in a study of cytomegalovirus exposure and HLA in healthy donors. PCR was performed using 60 Vbeta and 13 Jbeta primers. Assay used: immunoSEQ multiplex PCR; TCRdb lists only in-frame clones, some missing. The sample includes some 98,000 clones, about four fifths seen only once; the top ten take under 4%. The material sequenced was PBMCs. Receptors originate from a female donor in good health and CMV-seropositive.

The chain has TRBV28 and TRBJ2-3, with TRBD2 matching over 9 bases. V trimming: 5 bases; J trimming: 6 bases; junction bases outside the gene matches: 9. The CDR3 consists of 15 residues. Germline CDR1 and CDR2: MDHEN and SYDVKM. CDR3 DNA: TGTGCCAGCAGTGGCGGGGGGGTATTTCGCGATACGCAGTATTTT. Amino acids: CASSGGGVFRDTQYF.

This chain uses TRBV10-1 with TRBJ1-1; TRBD1 matches at 7 bases. Trimming cost V 3 bases and J 5 bases; bases outside gene matches: 9. This CDR3 is built from 15 residues. The V gene's germline CDR1 is WNHNN and CDR2 SYGVQD (reference sequence). As DNA, the CDR3 is TGCGCCAGCAGTGACGAGACAGGGTCGGGGACTGAAGCTTTCTTT. As protein: CASSDETGSGTEAFF.

The rearrangement joins TRBV5-1 to TRBJ1-1, with D possibly matching TRBD1 (6 bases). CDR3 size: 15 residues. In germline, CDR1 is SGHRS, CDR2 YFSETQ. The V gene lost 4 bases and the J gene lost 0 bases, with 13 bases spanning the gap. CDR3 residues: CASSPDSFMNTEAFF. CDR3 nucleotides: TGCGCCAGCAGCCCGGACAGTTTTATGAACACTGAAGCTTTCTTT.

This rearrangement joins TRBV28 to TRBJ2-7, with D tentatively TRBD1 (6 bases). Germline V gene data show CDR1 as MDHEN and CDR2 as SYDVKM. The CDR3 has 20 amino acids. Trimming took off 3 bases at V and 6 bases at J, with 33 bases between the two ends. The CDR3, as DNA: TGTGCCAGCAGTTTTGGAGTTTTTCGAGAGACAGGCGGGTTGTACCGCGAGCAGTACTTC. It codes for CASSFGVFRETGGLYREQYF.

The chain is built from TRBV6-1 and TRBJ2-7; 7 bases fit TRBD2. CDR1 and CDR2 from the germline V gene are MNHNS and SASEGT. Trimming removed 6 bases from V and 3 bases from J; junction bases left unmatched: 5. This CDR3 is built from 13 residues. The CDR3 region has the DNA TGTGCCAGCAGCCAAAGGACTAGCTACGAGCAGTACTTC. This encodes CASSQRTSYEQYF.

This sequence joins TRBV5-1 and TRBJ1-1; the match to TRBD1 covers 7 bases. The CDR3 consists of 14 residues. The V segment lost 4 bases and the J segment 0 bases; nucleotides outside the gene matches: 3. Germline assignment: CDR1 SGHRS and CDR2 YFSETQ. CDR3 residues: CASSITGVNTEAFF. The CDR3 DNA follows: TGCGCCAGCAGCATTACAGGGGTGAACACTGAAGCTTTCTTT. The whole variable domain, remainder taken from reference TRBV5-1 and TRBJ1-1, is KAGVTQTPRYLIKTRGQQVTLSCSPISGHRSVSWYQQTPGQGLQFLFEYFSETQRNKGNFPGRFSGRQFSNSRSEMNVSTLELGDSALYLCASSITGVNTEAFFGQGTRLTVV.

V gene TRBV5-6 combines with J gene TRBJ1-3; D not resolved. The V gene's germline CDR1 is SGHDT and CDR2 YYEEEE. This CDR3 comprises 13 residues. V lost 1 base and J lost 6, with 8 bases in between. CDR3 sequence (DNA): TGTGCCAGCAGCTTGAGAGGGCCAAACACCATATATTTT. This codes for CASSLRGPNTIYF.

The chain uses TRBV5-1 and TRBJ2-7, with 7 positions matching TRBD2. Per germline, CDR1 SGHRS and CDR2 YFSETQ. Unmatched junction bases numbered 5, after V lost 3 bases and J lost 2 bases. This CDR3 contains 14 residues. CDR3 sequence reads: CASSWEGSTYEQYF. For the CDR3, the DNA is TGCGCCAGCAGCTGGGAGGGGTCGACCTACGAGCAGTACTTC.

Details on this clone: Germline is not matched at one junction end, which may reflect a read error. The chain couples TRBV6-6 to TRBJ2-7; 9 nucleotides match TRBD2. The CDR3 spans 15 residues. The germline gives CDR1 MNHNY, CDR2 SVGAGI (reference sequence). The CDR3 DNA is TGTACCAGCAGCCTTCACGGACTAGCGTGGTACGAGCAGTACTTC. Protein sequence: CTSSLHGLAWYEQYF.